One T cell receptor beta chain is described in this entry. Its antigen is undetermined. The V end was cut by 4 bases, the J end by 2 bases, with 9 bases between. The V gene's germline CDR1 is LNHDA and CDR2 SQIVND (reference sequence). The CDR3 is made up of 14 amino acids. This entry belongs to a study of response to subunit inactivated influenza vaccine. TCRdb redid the calling of the RT-PCR reads with MiXCR, one entry per CDR3 protein. The sample has 600,000 to 700,000 distinct CDR3 sequences, about 15% seen once; the top ten hold 6% to 9.5%. General study results and limits: That few new T cells are recruited by each seasonal influenza vaccination was the authors' suggestion.

The receptor's source is a middle-aged man who received an inactivated influenza vaccine. The genes are TRBV19 and TRBJ1-5; D unclear. The source material was PBMCs from blood, sampled roughly 2 weeks before vaccination. CDR3 amino acids: CASSRAFGNQPQHF. As DNA, the CDR3 is TGTGCCAGTAGTAGGGCCTTTGGCAATCAGCCCCAGCATTTT.